This record looks at one T cell receptor (beta chain) sequence and its context. These data originate in a study of PD-1 blockade in mismatch repair-deficient tumors. Turning to the study itself: All were previously treated, progressing patients with about a dozen mismatch repair-deficient cancer types.

The CDR3 loop spans 16 amino acids. V was shortened by 5 bases and J by 2 bases, with 15 bases between the two germline ends. Germline V CDR1 and CDR2: LGHNA, YNFKEQ. TCRdb's copy holds only in-frame clones and misses some; the assay was immunoSEQ multiplex PCR. The table includes 65,000 to 80,000 clones, about 78% detected once. J is TRBJ2-2 and V is TRBV4-2, with D possibly TRBD2 on 5 matching bases. The starting material was peripheral blood, obtained 2 weeks after starting pembrolizumab. This TCR was recovered from an adult with mismatch repair-deficient cancer. The CDR3 DNA reads TGTGCCAGCAGCTTCGGGAAAGCTAAAAACACCGGGGAGCTGTTTTTT. It is translated as CASSFGKAKNTGELFF.